This TCR beta chain is drawn from a study of early T cells in non-severe SARS-CoV-2 infection. This clonotype was recorded at least ten times. In the library, individual cDNA molecules carried attached unique molecular identifiers. TCRdb passed the 5' RACE reads through MiXCR, listing each CDR3 protein once. This table has about 52,000 distinct CDR3 sequences, 11% appearing once. The CDR3 extends over 12 amino acids. The germline V gene encodes CDR1 MRHNA and CDR2 SNTAGT. Trimming pared 5 bases from V and 5 bases from J, leaving 6 bases between. The clonotype comes from an adult who was a healthcare worker with PCR-confirmed SARS-CoV-2 infection or an uninfected control (not recorded which). The chain has TRBV6-4 and TRBJ2-2; D not resolved. Sequenced sample: whole blood. CDR3 sequence reads: CASSRWTGELFF. CDR3 sequence (DNA): TGTGCCAGCAGTAGGTGGACCGGGGAGCTGTTTTTT.